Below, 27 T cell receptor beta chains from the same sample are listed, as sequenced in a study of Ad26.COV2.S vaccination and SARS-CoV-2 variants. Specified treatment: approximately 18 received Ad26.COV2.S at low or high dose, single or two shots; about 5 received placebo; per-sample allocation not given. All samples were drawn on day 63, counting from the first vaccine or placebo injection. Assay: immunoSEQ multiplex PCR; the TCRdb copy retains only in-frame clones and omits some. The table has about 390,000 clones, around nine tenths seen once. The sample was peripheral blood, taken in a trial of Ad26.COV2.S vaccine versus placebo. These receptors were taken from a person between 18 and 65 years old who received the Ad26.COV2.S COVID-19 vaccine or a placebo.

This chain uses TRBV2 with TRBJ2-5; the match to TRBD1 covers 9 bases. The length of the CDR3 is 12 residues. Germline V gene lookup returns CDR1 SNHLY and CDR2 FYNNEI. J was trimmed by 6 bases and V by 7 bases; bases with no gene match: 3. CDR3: CASTTGGKTQYF. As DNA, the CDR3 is TGTGCCAGCACGACAGGGGGGAAGACCCAGTACTTC.

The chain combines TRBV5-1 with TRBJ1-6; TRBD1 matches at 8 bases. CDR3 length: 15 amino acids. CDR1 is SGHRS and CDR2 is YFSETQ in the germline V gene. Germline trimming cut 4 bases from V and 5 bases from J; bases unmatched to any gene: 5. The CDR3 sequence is CASSIGTGDNSPLHF. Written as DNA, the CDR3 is TGCGCCAGCAGCATAGGGACAGGTGATAATTCACCCCTCCACTTT. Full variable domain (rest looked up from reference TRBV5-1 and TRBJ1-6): KAGVTQTPRYLIKTRGQQVTLSCSPISGHRSVSWYQQTPGQGLQFLFEYFSETQRNKGNFPGRFSGRQFSNSRSEMNVSTLELGDSALYLCASSIGTGDNSPLHFGNGTRLTVT.

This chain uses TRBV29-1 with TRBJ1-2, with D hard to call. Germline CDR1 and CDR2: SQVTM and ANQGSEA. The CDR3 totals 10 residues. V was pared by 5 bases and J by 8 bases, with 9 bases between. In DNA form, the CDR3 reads TGCAGCGTTTTGACTGGGGGCTACACCTTC. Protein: CSVLTGGYTF.

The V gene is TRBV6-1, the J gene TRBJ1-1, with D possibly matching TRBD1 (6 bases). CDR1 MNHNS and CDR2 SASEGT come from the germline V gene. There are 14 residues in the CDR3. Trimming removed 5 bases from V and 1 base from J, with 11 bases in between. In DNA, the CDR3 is TGTGCCAGCAGTTCACCAGGGGAGAACACTGAAGCTTTCTTT. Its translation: CASSSPGENTEAFF.

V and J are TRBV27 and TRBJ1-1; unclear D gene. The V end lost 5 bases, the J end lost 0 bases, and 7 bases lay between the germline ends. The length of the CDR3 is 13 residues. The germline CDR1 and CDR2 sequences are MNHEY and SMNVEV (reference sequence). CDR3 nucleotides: TGTGCCAGCAGTGGGGTCTTGAACACTGAAGCTTTCTTT. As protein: CASSGVLNTEAFF.

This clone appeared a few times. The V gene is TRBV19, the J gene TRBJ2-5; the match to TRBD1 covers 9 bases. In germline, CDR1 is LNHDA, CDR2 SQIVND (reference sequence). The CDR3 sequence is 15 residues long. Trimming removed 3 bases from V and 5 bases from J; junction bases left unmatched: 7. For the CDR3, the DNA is TGTGCCAGTAGTATCGGACAGGGGAGGTTGGAGACCCAGTACTTC. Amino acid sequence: CASSIGQGRLETQYF.

Here the CDR3 DNA reads TGCAGCGTTGAAGTGTTGGGGGGCGAGAGTACTGAAGCTTTCTTT. Protein sequence: CSVEVLGGESTEAFF. The chain employs TRBV29-1 and TRBJ1-1; D is possibly TRBD1 (6 bases). The germline V gene encodes CDR1 SQVTM and CDR2 ANQGSEA. Trimming pared 1 base from V and 5 bases from J, leaving 17 bases between. This CDR3 comprises 15 residues.

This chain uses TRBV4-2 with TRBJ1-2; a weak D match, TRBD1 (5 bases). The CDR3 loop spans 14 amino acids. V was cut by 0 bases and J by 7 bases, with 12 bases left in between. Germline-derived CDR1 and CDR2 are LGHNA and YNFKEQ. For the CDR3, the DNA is TGTGCCAGCAGCCAAGATGACGGGGGGTTTGGCTACACCTTC. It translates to CASSQDDGGFGYTF.

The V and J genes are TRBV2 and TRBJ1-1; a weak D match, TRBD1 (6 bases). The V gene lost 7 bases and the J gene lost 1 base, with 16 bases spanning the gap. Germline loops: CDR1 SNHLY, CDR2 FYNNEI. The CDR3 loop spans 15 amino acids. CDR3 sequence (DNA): TGTGCCAGCAATAAGTGGTGGGACACGAACACTGAAGCTTTCTTT. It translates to CASNKWWDTNTEAFF.

The CDR3 loop reads CASSSPVGRTVSGNTIYF. CDR3 DNA: TGTGCCAGCAGCTCCCCGGTGGGAAGGACCGTCTCTGGAAACACCATATATTTT. This chain uses TRBV7-9 with TRBJ1-3; the D is unclear. This CDR3 is built from 18 residues. CDR1 and CDR2 (germline): SEHNR, FQNEAQ (reference sequence). Trimming took off 4 bases at V and 0 bases at J, with 19 bases between the two ends.

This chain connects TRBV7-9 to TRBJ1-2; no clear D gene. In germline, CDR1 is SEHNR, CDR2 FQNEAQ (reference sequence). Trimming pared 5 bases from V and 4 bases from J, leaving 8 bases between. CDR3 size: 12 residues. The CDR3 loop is CASSQNGYGYTF. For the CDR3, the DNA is TGTGCCAGCAGCCAAAATGGCTATGGCTACACCTTC.

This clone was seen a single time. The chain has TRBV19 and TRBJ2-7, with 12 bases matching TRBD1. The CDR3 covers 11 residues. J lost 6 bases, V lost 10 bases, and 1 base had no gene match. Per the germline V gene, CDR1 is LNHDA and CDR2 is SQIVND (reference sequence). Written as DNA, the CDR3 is TGTGCCACGGGACAGGGGGCCGAGCAGTACTTC. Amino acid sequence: CATGQGAEQYF.

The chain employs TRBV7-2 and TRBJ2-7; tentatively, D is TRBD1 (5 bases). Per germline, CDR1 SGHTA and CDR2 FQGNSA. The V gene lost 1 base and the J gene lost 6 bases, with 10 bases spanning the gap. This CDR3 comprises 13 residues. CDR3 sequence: CASSLGGASEQYF. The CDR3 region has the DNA TGTGCCAGCAGCTTAGGTGGGGCCTCCGAGCAGTACTTC.

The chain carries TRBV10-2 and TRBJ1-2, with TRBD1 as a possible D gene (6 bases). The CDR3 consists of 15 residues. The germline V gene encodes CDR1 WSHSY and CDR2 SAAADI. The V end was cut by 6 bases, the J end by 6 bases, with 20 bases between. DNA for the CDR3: TGCGCCAGCAGGGAAACAGGGAGGGAACGTAATGGCTACACCTTC. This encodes CASRETGRERNGYTF.

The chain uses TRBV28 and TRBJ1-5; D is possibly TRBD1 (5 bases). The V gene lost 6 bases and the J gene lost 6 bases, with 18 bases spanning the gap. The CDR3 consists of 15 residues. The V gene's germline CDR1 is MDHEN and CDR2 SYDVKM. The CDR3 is CASRRPREKGQPQHF. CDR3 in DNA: TGTGCCAGCAGGCGCCCCAGGGAGAAGGGTCAGCCCCAGCATTTT.

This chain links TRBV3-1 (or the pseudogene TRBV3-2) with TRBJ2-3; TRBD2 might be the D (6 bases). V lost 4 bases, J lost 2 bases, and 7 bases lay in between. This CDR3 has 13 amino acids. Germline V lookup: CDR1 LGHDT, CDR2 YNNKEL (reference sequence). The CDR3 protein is CASSRGNTDTQYF. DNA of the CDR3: TGTGCCAGCAGCCGCGGGAACACAGATACGCAGTATTTT.

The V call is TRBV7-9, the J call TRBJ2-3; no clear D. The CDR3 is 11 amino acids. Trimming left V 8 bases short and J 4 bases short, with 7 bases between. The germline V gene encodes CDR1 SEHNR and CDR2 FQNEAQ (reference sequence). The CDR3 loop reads CASRAADTQYF. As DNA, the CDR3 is TGTGCCAGCCGGGCAGCAGATACGCAGTATTTT.

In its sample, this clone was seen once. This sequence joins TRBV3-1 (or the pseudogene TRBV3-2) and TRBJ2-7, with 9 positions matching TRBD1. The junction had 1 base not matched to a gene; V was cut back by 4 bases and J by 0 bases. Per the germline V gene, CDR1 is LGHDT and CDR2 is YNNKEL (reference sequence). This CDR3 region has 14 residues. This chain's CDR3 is CASSRQGDSYEQYF. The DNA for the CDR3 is TGTGCCAGCAGCCGACAGGGGGACTCCTACGAGCAGTACTTC.

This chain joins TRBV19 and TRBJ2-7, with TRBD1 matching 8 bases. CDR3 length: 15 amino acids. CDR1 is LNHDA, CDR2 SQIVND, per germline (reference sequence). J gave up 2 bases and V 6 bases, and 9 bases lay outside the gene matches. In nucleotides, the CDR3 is TGTGCCAGTAGCCAACGGGACAGGATGACCTACGAGCAGTACTTC. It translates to CASSQRDRMTYEQYF.

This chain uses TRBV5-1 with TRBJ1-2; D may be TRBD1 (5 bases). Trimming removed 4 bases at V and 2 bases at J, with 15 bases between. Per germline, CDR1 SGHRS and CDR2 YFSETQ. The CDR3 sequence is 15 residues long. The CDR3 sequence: CASSRYRSENYGYTF. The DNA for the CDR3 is TGCGCCAGCAGCCGATACAGGTCGGAGAACTATGGCTACACCTTC.

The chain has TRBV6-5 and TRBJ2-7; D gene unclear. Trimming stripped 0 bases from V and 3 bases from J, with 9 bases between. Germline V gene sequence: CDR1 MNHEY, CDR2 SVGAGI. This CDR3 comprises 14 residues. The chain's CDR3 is CASSYSAGYYEQYF. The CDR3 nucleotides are TGTGCCAGCAGTTACTCGGCAGGCTACTACGAGCAGTACTTC.

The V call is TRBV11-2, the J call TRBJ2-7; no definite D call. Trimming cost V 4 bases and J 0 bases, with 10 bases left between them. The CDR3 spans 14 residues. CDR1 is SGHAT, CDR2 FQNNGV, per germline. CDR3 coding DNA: TGTGCCAGCAGCTCCACCTCCGGCTCCTACGAGCAGTACTTC. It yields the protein CASSSTSGSYEQYF.

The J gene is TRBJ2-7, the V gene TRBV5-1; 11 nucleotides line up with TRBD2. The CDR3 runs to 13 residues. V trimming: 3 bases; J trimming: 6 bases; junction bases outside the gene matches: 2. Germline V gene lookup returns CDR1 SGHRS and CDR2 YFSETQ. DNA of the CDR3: TGCGCCAGCAGCTCCGGGACTAGCGGCGAGCAGTACTTC. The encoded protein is CASSSGTSGEQYF. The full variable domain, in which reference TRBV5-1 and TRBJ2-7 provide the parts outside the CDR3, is KAGVTQTPRYLIKTRGQQVTLSCSPISGHRSVSWYQQTPGQGLQFLFEYFSETQRNKGNFPGRFSGRQFSNSRSEMNVSTLELGDSALYLCASSSGTSGEQYFGPGTRLTVT.

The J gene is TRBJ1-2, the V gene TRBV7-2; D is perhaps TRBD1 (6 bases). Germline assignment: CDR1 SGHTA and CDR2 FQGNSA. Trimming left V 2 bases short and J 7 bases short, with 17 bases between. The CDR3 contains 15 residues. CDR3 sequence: CASSLPTGHTGGYTF. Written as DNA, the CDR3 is TGTGCCAGCAGCTTACCGACAGGCCATACGGGTGGCTACACCTTC.

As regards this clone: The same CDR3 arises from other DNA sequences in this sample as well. CDR3 region: CASSQGAGNTIYF. CDR3 nucleotide sequence: TGTGCCAGCAGCCAAGGTGCAGGAAACACCATATATTTT. This sequence joins TRBV3-1 (or the pseudogene TRBV3-2) and TRBJ1-3, with D unresolved. The CDR3 consists of 13 residues. Trimming stripped 1 base from V and 4 bases from J, with 5 bases between. Per germline, CDR1 LGHDT and CDR2 YNNKEL (reference sequence).

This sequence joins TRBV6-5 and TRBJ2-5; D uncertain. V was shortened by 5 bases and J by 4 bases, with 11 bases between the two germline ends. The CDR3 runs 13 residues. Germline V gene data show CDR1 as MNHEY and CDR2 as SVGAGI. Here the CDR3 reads CASSPGRGETQYF. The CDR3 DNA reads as TGTGCCAGCAGTCCAGGACGTGGAGAGACCCAGTACTTC.

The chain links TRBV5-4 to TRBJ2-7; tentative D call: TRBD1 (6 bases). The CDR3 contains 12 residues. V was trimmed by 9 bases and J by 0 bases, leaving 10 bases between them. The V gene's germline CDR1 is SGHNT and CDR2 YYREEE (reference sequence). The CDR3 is CATNRDSYEQYF. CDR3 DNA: TGTGCCACTAACAGGGACTCCTACGAGCAGTACTTC.